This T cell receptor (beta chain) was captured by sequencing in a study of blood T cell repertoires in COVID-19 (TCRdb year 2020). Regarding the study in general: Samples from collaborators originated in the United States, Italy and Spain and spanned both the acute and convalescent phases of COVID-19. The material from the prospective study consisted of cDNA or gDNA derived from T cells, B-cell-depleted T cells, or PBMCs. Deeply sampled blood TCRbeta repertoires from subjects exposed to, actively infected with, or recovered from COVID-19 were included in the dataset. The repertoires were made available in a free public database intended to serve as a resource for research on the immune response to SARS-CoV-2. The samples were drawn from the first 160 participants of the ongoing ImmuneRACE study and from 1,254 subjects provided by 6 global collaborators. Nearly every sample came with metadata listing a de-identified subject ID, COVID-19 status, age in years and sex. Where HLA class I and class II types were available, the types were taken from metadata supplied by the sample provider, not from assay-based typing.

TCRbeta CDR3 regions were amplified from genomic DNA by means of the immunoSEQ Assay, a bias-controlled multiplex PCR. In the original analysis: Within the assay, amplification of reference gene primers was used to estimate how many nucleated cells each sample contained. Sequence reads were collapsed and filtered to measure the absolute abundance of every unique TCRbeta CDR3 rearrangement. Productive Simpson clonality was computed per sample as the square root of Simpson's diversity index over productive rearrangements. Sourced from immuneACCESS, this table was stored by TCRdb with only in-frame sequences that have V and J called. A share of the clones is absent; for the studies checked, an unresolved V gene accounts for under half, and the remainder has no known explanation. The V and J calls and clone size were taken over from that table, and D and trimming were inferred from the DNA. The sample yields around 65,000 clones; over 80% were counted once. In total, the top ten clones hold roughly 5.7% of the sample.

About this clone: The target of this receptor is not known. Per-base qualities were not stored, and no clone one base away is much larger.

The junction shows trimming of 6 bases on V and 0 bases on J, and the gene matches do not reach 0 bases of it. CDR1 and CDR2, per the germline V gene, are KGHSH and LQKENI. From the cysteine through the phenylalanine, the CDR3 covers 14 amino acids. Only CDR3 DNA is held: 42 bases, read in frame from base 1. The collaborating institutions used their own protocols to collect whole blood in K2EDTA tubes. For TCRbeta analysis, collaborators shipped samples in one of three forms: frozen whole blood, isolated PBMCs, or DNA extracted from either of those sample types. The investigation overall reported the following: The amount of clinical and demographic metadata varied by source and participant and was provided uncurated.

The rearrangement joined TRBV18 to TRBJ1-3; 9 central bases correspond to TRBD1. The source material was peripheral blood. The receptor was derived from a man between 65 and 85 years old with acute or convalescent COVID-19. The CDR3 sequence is CASSGQGSGNTIYF. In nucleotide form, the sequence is TGTGCCAGCTCGGGACAGGGCTCTGGAAACACCATATATTTT.